These 7 T cell receptor beta chains were all obtained from the same sample, sequenced in a study of CD8+ T cells in alopecia areata. As the sequencing template, cDNA was produced by extracting RNA and reverse transcribing it. TCRdb keeps only in-frame clones here, not all; method: immunoSEQ multiplex PCR. Among 110,000 or so clones, approximately 61% were seen once, and the ten largest hold around 25%. The material sequenced was NKG2D-low CD8+ T cells sorted from blood. The receptors shown here come from a human donor with alopecia areata.

The chain carries TRBV6-1 and TRBJ2-1; 9 bases agree with TRBD1. The CDR3 extends over 15 amino acids. V shed 7 bases and J 2 bases; nucleotides not matched to a gene: 6. CDR1 and CDR2 (germline): MNHNS, SASEGT. Here the CDR3 DNA reads TGTGCCAGCAAACCACGGGACAGGGCCTACAATGAGCAGTTCTTC. Its protein product is CASKPRDRAYNEQFF.

This clone was found a few times. The rearrangement joins TRBV7-9 to TRBJ2-2; D is undetermined. Per the germline V gene, CDR1 is SEHNR and CDR2 is FQNEAQ (reference sequence). V was clipped by 2 bases and J by 0 bases, with 4 bases between them. The CDR3 totals 14 residues. The CDR3 here is CASSLMANTGELFF. Written as DNA, the CDR3 is TGTGCCAGCAGCTTAATGGCGAACACCGGGGAGCTGTTTTTT.

This clone was counted only a few times. The chain recombines TRBV4-1 with TRBJ2-1; no firm D call. Trimming removed 0 bases from V and 6 bases from J, with 12 bases in between. The CDR3 contains 15 residues. The germline CDR1 and CDR2 sequences are MGHRA and YSYEKL. The CDR3 region is CASSQDYMSGNEQFF. As DNA, the CDR3 is TGCGCCAGCAGCCAAGATTACATGTCCGGCAATGAGCAGTTCTTC.

This clone was seen a handful of times. The DNA of the CDR3 is TGCGCCAGCAGCGGTTTTCAGCCCCAGCATTTT. Its translation: CASSGFQPQHF. V usage is TRBV5-1 and J usage is TRBJ1-5, with unresolved D. Germline assignment: CDR1 SGHRS and CDR2 YFSETQ. V dropped 4 bases and J dropped 6 bases, with 5 bases sitting between them. This CDR3 spans 11 amino acids.

This rearrangement joins TRBV30 to TRBJ2-7; 7 bases agree with TRBD2. In germline, CDR1 is GTSNPN, CDR2 SVGIG (reference sequence). Trimming at V came to 6 bases and at J to 2 bases, leaving 7 bases not matched to a gene. The CDR3 runs to 13 residues. CDR3 region: CACSSGVAYEQYF. The DNA for the CDR3 is TGTGCCTGCTCTAGCGGAGTTGCCTACGAGCAGTACTTC.

The sample holds a few counts of this clone. The sample holds other DNA sequences that translate to the same CDR3. J is TRBJ2-5 and V is TRBV6-5, with D unclear. CDR3 size: 11 residues. The germline gives CDR1 MNHEY, CDR2 SVGAGI. The V end lost 2 bases, the J end lost 5 bases, and 3 bases lay between the germline ends. The CDR3 is CASSYLETQYF. CDR3 nucleotides: TGTGCCAGCAGTTACCTCGAGACCCAGTACTTC.

This clone was observed once. This chain joins TRBV14 and TRBJ2-3, with 7 positions matching TRBD1. Germline V gene lookup returns CDR1 SGHDN and CDR2 FVKESK. CDR3 length: 16 residues. V trimming: 1 base; J trimming: 4 bases; junction bases outside the gene matches: 8. CDR3 loop: CASSQGQGLGADTQYF. DNA for the CDR3: TGTGCCAGCAGCCAAGGACAGGGTTTAGGAGCAGATACGCAGTATTTT.